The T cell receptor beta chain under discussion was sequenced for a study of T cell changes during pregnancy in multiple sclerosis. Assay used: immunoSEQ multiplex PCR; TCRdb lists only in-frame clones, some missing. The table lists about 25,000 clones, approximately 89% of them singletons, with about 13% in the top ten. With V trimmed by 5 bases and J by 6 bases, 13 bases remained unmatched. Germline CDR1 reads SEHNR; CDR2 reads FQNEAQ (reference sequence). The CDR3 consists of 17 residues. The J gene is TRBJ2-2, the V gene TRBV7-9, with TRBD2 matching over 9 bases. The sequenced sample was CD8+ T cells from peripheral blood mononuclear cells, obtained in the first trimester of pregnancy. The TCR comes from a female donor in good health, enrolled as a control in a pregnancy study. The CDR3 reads CASSKGLAGASSGELFF. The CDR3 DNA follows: TGTGCCAGCAGCAAGGGACTAGCCGGCGCCTCCTCCGGGGAGCTGTTTTTT.